This T cell receptor beta chain was sequenced in a study of molecular identifiers for immune sequencing clone quantification. One entry per CDR3 protein, called by TCRdb with MiXCR from the PCR reads. The sample yields some 320,000 distinct CDR3 sequences, 20% to 25% seen once. For this clonotype: A single base separates this from a much larger clone, so it may be a read error.

The germline CDR1 and CDR2 sequences are MNHNY and SVGAGI (reference sequence). V shed 6 bases and J shed 6 bases, with 12 bases lying between them. CDR3 length equals 12 residues. The TCR originated in a human donor in good health. Some libraries in this study had Jurkat cell RNA spiked in. The chain joins TRBV6-6 to TRBJ2-7, with no clear D. The sequencing sample was made of naive CD8+ T cells from blood, with Jurkat cell RNA spiked in. Subset given: FACS-sorted CD8+CD4-CCR7+CD45RA+ naive T cells. CDR3 nucleotides: TGTGCCAGCAGCTCTGCTACCTGCGAGCAGTACTTC. The encoded protein is CASSSATCEQYF.